Listed below are T cell receptor beta chains from one sample, sequenced in a study of cytomegalovirus exposure and HLA in healthy donors. The assay was immunoSEQ multiplex PCR, and TCRdb's table has in-frame clones only and misses some. The sample contains 150,000 to 180,000 clones, 70% to 90% of which appear only once. The specimen sequenced was PBMCs. The receptors derive from a human donor in good health. Each CDR3 is given with its conserved first and last residue. Fields, in order: CDR3 length, V gene, J gene, CDR3 protein.

CDR3 length: 11; V gene: TRBV2; J gene: TRBJ2-1; CDR3 protein: CASSESYEQFF
CDR3 length: 17; V gene: TRBV23-1; J gene: TRBJ2-7; CDR3 protein: CASGQSRTSASSYEQYF
CDR3 length: 12; V gene: TRBV11-2; J gene: TRBJ2-7; CDR3 protein: CASSGGGYEQYF
CDR3 length: 17; V gene: TRBV19; J gene: TRBJ1-5; CDR3 protein: CASSIVGTGGADQPQHF
CDR3 length: 15; V gene: TRBV15; J gene: TRBJ1-3; CDR3 protein: CATSRDPSRGNTIYF
CDR3 length: 13; V gene: TRBV7-3; J gene: TRBJ2-3; CDR3 protein: CASSAFAVDTQYF
CDR3 length: 16; V gene: TRBV6-6; J gene: TRBJ2-1; CDR3 protein: CASSYPTSGGADEQFF
CDR3 length: 13; V gene: TRBV5-6; J gene: TRBJ1-3; CDR3 protein: CASSLGQGNTIYF
CDR3 length: 16; V gene: TRBV27; J gene: TRBJ2-3; CDR3 protein: CASSLFSGSFSDTQYF
CDR3 length: 15; V gene: TRBV6-1; J gene: TRBJ1-1; CDR3 protein: CASTDSHVLNTEAFF
CDR3 length: 14; V gene: TRBV6-6; J gene: TRBJ1-4; CDR3 protein: CASSYGGDREKLFF
CDR3 length: 14; V gene: TRBV5-1; J gene: TRBJ2-7; CDR3 protein: CASSFSGGNYEQYF
CDR3 length: 15; V gene: TRBV28; J gene: TRBJ2-1; CDR3 protein: CASNAGGLIGHEQFF
CDR3 length: 13; V gene: TRBV28; J gene: TRBJ1-1; CDR3 protein: CASSLPTVTEAFF
CDR3 length: 13; V gene: TRBV27; J gene: TRBJ1-2; CDR3 protein: CASSLRGSYGYTF
CDR3 length: 15; V gene: TRBV7-2; J gene: TRBJ2-7; CDR3 protein: CASSFSQGVYHEQYF
CDR3 length: 16; V gene: TRBV14; J gene: TRBJ2-5; CDR3 protein: CASSQVWAGGKETQYF
CDR3 length: 14; V gene: TRBV5-1; J gene: TRBJ1-1; CDR3 protein: CASSLSGGNTEAFF
CDR3 length: 15; V gene: TRBV14; J gene: TRBJ2-7; CDR3 protein: CASSHLGGSSYEQYF
CDR3 length: 14; V gene: TRBV7-6; J gene: TRBJ2-2; CDR3 protein: CASSKWEVTGELFF
CDR3 length: 14; V gene: TRBV11-3; J gene: TRBJ2-1; CDR3 protein: CASSPSTGGSEQFF
CDR3 length: 13; V gene: TRBV7-3; J gene: TRBJ1-5; CDR3 protein: CASRHASNQPQHF
CDR3 length: 14; V gene: TRBV28; J gene: TRBJ1-1; CDR3 protein: CASTQGGRTTEAFF
CDR3 length: 18; V gene: TRBV4-1; J gene: TRBJ2-3; CDR3 protein: CASSHHRDRALSTDTQYF
CDR3 length: 15; V gene: TRBV7-2; J gene: TRBJ1-2; CDR3 protein: CASSPVWGGNYGYTF
CDR3 length: 13; V gene: TRBV11-2; J gene: TRBJ1-2; CDR3 protein: CASSLQGIYGYTF
CDR3 length: 14; V gene: TRBV19; J gene: TRBJ2-1; CDR3 protein: CASTTGGAYNEQFF
CDR3 length: 13; V gene: TRBV27; J gene: TRBJ1-2; CDR3 protein: CASSRSGLRGYTF
CDR3 length: 14; V gene: TRBV29-1; J gene: TRBJ2-1; CDR3 protein: CSVVLAGRYGEQFF
CDR3 length: 11; V gene: TRBV9; J gene: TRBJ1-2; CDR3 protein: CASSGQGGYTF
CDR3 length: 14; V gene: TRBV2; J gene: TRBJ1-4; CDR3 protein: CASSLDRGDEKLFF
CDR3 length: 15; V gene: TRBV19; J gene: TRBJ2-7; CDR3 protein: CASSTQGGRSYEQYF
CDR3 length: 14; V gene: TRBV13; J gene: TRBJ1-5; CDR3 protein: CASSLSGGNQPQHF
CDR3 length: 18; V gene: TRBV7-3; J gene: TRBJ2-1; CDR3 protein: CASSSTGFDRRSYNEQFF
CDR3 length: 18; V gene: TRBV7-8; J gene: TRBJ1-4; CDR3 protein: CASSSGQGARATNEKLFF
CDR3 length: 15; V gene: TRBV2; J gene: TRBJ1-2; CDR3 protein: CASSETALFSHGYTF
CDR3 length: 14; V gene: TRBV6-1; J gene: TRBJ1-5; CDR3 protein: CASRVRDRNQPQHF
CDR3 length: 15; V gene: TRBV27; J gene: TRBJ1-6; CDR3 protein: CASSLRDRAGSPLHF
CDR3 length: 14; V gene: TRBV9; J gene: TRBJ2-7; CDR3 protein: CASSVGTGTYEQYF
CDR3 length: 19; V gene: TRBV2; J gene: TRBJ1-2; CDR3 protein: CASSEAGGWRVEANYGYTF
CDR3 length: 15; V gene: TRBV7-6; J gene: TRBJ2-1; CDR3 protein: CASSPRAGAYNEQFF
CDR3 length: 18; V gene: TRBV15; J gene: TRBJ1-5; CDR3 protein: CATSRDRRRQGYSQPQHF
CDR3 length: 14; V gene: TRBV6-6; J gene: TRBJ2-7; CDR3 protein: CASSYLDRVYEQYF
CDR3 length: 12; V gene: TRBV5-1; J gene: TRBJ2-5; CDR3 protein: CASSLRQETQYF
CDR3 length: 16; V gene: TRBV27; J gene: TRBJ1-6; CDR3 protein: CASSLSRDRVNSPLHF
CDR3 length: 13; V gene: TRBV5-1; J gene: TRBJ1-2; CDR3 protein: CASSYEQGNGYTF
CDR3 length: 13; V gene: TRBV9; J gene: TRBJ1-1; CDR3 protein: CASSVGPNTEAFF
CDR3 length: 13; V gene: TRBV28; J gene: TRBJ2-7; CDR3 protein: CASSGGVAYEQYF